One and the same sample provided the 8 T cell receptor beta chains below, sequenced in a study of beta chain features in type 1 diabetes. cDNA synthesis used the whole RNA isolate, giving expressed TCRB sequences. Assay: immunoSEQ multiplex PCR; the TCRdb copy retains only in-frame clones and omits some. The top ten clones hold more than 0.015% of a sample with under 450,000 clones, more than 12% of them seen once. The sequenced material came from naive CD4+ T cells from blood. The receptors derive from a woman between 18 and 30 years old in good health.

The V and J genes are TRBV6-6 and TRBJ2-7, with 7 positions matching TRBD1. The V gene end was trimmed by 5 bases and the J gene end by 4 bases; junction bases not matched to a gene: 5. The CDR3 loop spans 13 amino acids. The germline gives CDR1 MNHNY, CDR2 SVGAGI (reference sequence). The CDR3: CASSADRVYEQYF. The DNA of the CDR3 is TGTGCCAGCAGTGCCGACAGGGTATACGAGCAGTACTTC.

The genes are TRBV21-1 and TRBJ2-3; TRBD2 is taken as the D call from the table, unchecked against the DNA. TRBV21-1 constitutes a pseudogene. The CDR3 is 12 residues long. The DNA for the CDR3 is TGTGCCAGCAGCAAGCCCCGGGATACGCAGTATTTT. This codes for CASSKPRDTQYF.

This clone was detected only a few times. The V call is TRBV25-1, the J call TRBJ2-7, with a possible D match to TRBD1 (6 bases). There are 15 residues in the CDR3. The germline V and J ends were trimmed by 7 bases and 0 bases, with 16 bases remaining between them. Germline V gene data show CDR1 as MGHDK and CDR2 as SYGVNS. CDR3 nucleotide sequence: TGTGCCAGCACCAAGAGTAGACAGGCCTCCTACGAGCAGTACTTC. It yields the protein CASTKSRQASYEQYF.

The J gene is TRBJ1-4, the V gene TRBV14; D gene ambiguous. Germline assignment: CDR1 SGHDN and CDR2 FVKESK. This CDR3 spans 14 amino acids. Trimming removed 4 bases from V and 3 bases from J, with 9 bases in between. In DNA, the CDR3 is TGTGCCAGCAGCCCCCGTAGTGCTAATGAAAAACTGTTTTTT. Protein product: CASSPRSANEKLFF.

The chain employs TRBV7-2 and TRBJ2-5; D gene ambiguous. V was trimmed by 5 bases and J by 3 bases, leaving 10 bases between them. CDR1 is SGHTA, CDR2 FQGNSA, per germline. This CDR3 is built from 13 residues. CDR3 loop: CASSHTDKETQYF. As DNA, the CDR3 is TGTGCCAGCAGCCATACAGATAAAGAGACCCAGTACTTC.

The chain is built from TRBV18 and TRBJ2-3; 8 bases map to TRBD1. This CDR3 region has 14 residues. Germline assignment: CDR1 KGHSH and CDR2 LQKENI. The junction had 10 bases not matched to a gene; V was cut back by 8 bases and J by 6 bases. The CDR3 sequence: CASLTGARWDTQYF. The CDR3, as DNA: TGTGCCAGCCTGACAGGGGCCCGATGGGATACGCAGTATTTT.

This clone was picked up a small number of times. The chain couples TRBV28 to TRBJ1-5; 9 bases fit TRBD1. CDR1 and CDR2 from the germline V gene are MDHEN and SYDVKM. J gave up 6 bases and V 8 bases, and 8 bases lay outside the gene matches. This CDR3 is built from 14 residues. CDR3 in DNA: TGTGCCAGCCTATGGGGACAGGGAAGTCAGCCCCAGCATTTT. Protein sequence: CASLWGQGSQPQHF.

This clone appeared a few times. J is TRBJ2-5 and V is TRBV30; 7 nucleotides align to TRBD1. V was pared by 4 bases and J by 1 base, with 15 bases of the junction left unmatched. CDR3 length: 17 amino acids. Germline CDR1 and CDR2: GTSNPN and SVGIG (reference sequence). The CDR3 region is CAWKVQGTVGAQETQYF. In DNA form, the CDR3 reads TGTGCCTGGAAGGTCCAAGGGACAGTGGGAGCCCAAGAGACCCAGTACTTC.